This passage covers 32 T cell receptor beta chains from one sample sequenced in a study of T cell repertoires in aging, cancer and after chemotherapy. TRB rearrangements spanning V, D and J were amplified using mixed TRB-A/B primers. TCRdb reprocessed the multiplex PCR reads via MiXCR and lists one record per CDR3 protein. Of about 12,000 distinct CDR3 sequences detected, around 30% appear once; the ten largest clones hold about 9.9%. The template was genomic DNA from peripheral blood, not RNA. Sequencing was carried out using blood. The origin of the receptors is a human donor with a blood cancer.

For this clonotype: A much bigger clone sits one base away, suggesting this may be a read error. The V gene is TRBV6-2 or TRBV6-3, the J gene TRBJ1-3; weak D call: TRBD1 (5 bases). Germline V lookup: CDR1 MNHEY, CDR2 SVGEGT. This CDR3 region has 15 residues. V was pared by 2 bases and J by 6 bases, with 14 bases between. CDR3 residues: CASSYGGRVVNTIYF. In nucleotides, the CDR3 is TGTGCCAGCAGTTACGGCGGCAGGGTTGTAAACACCATATATTTT.

This chain joins TRBV30 and TRBJ2-1, with TRBD2 identical over 9 bases. Germline V gene sequence: CDR1 GTSNPN, CDR2 SVGIG (reference sequence). V shed 4 bases and J 7 bases; nucleotides not matched to a gene: 5. This CDR3 contains 13 residues. As DNA, the CDR3 is TGTGCCTGGAAGCTAGCGGGACGAAATGAGCAGTTCTTC. Residues: CAWKLAGRNEQFF. The full variable domain, in which reference TRBV30 and TRBJ2-1 provide the parts outside the CDR3, is SQTIHQWPATLVQPVGSPLSLECTVEGTSNPNLYWYRQAAGRGLQLLFYSVGIGQISSEVPQNLSASRPQDRQFILSSKKLLLSDSGFYLCAWKLAGRNEQFFGPGTRLTVL.

V is TRBV5-1 and J is TRBJ2-7; 7 nucleotides agree with TRBD2. Trimming cost V 4 bases and J 2 bases; bases outside gene matches: 9. In germline, CDR1 is SGHRS, CDR2 YFSETQ. The CDR3 sequence is 15 residues long. CDR3 residues: CASSPGPGGPYEQYV. The CDR3 region has the DNA TGCGCCAGCAGCCCCGGCCCGGGAGGACCCTACGAGCAGTACGTC.

The genes are TRBV12-3 or TRBV12-4 and TRBJ1-3; a weak D match, TRBD1 (6 bases). V was cut by 3 bases and J by 3 bases, with 12 bases left in between. The CDR3 has 15 residues. CDR3 protein: CASSFGGAHGNTIYF. Written as DNA, the CDR3 is TGTGCCAGCAGTTTTGGGGGGGCGCATGGAAACACCATATATTTT.

The rearrangement joins TRBV6-5 to TRBJ1-5, with 8 positions matching TRBD1. The germline gives CDR1 MNHEY, CDR2 SVGAGI. Trimming took 5 bases from V and 5 from J; bases not matched to a gene: 8. The CDR3 runs 15 residues. The CDR3 DNA sequence: TGTGCCAGCAGTCCGGGCGGACAGGGAGATCAGCCCCAGCATTTT. Its translation: CASSPGGQGDQPQHF.

By frequency in the sample, this clonotype is medium-sized (0.01 to 0.1%). This sequence joins TRBV27 and TRBJ2-2; D is unclear. From germline, CDR1 is MNHEY and CDR2 SMNVEV (reference sequence). This CDR3 has 14 residues. Trimming pared 5 bases from V and 5 bases from J, leaving 12 bases between. The CDR3 coding sequence is TGTGCCAGCAGTCAGAATCCCCGGACCGGGGAGCTGTTTTTT. Its protein is CASSQNPRTGELFF.

By sample share, this clonotype is medium-sized. The rearrangement links TRBV6-5 to TRBJ2-5, with TRBD1 as a possible D gene (6 bases). The CDR3 covers 13 residues. V lost 5 bases and J 5 bases, leaving 12 bases between the germline ends. Germline CDR1 is MNHEY and CDR2 is SVGAGI. As DNA, the CDR3 is TGTGCCAGCAGTCGATCAGGGGTGGAGACCCAGTACTTC. This gives the protein CASSRSGVETQYF.

This clonotype appeared many times. CDR3 nucleotide sequence: TGTGCCTGGAGCAAAGGACTAGCGGGGCTCAATGAGCAGTTCTTC. Its protein product is CAWSKGLAGLNEQFF. This chain connects TRBV30 to TRBJ2-1; 12 bases line up with TRBD2. V trimming: 3 bases; J trimming: 6 bases; junction bases outside the gene matches: 6. The CDR3 is 15 residues long. Germline V gene sequence: CDR1 GTSNPN, CDR2 SVGIG (reference sequence).

The chain uses TRBV6-4 and TRBJ2-7; TRBD1 is a possible D gene (6 bases). This CDR3 spans 13 amino acids. V lost 3 bases to trimming and J lost 2 bases, with 8 bases between them. Per the germline V gene, CDR1 is MRHNA and CDR2 is SNTAGT. CDR3 in DNA: TGTGCCAGCAGTGAGGGGGACACCTACGAGCAGTACTTC. Translation gives CASSEGDTYEQYF.

This clonotype was detected a few times. The gene calls are TRBV6-1 and TRBJ1-6, with D hard to call. The length of the CDR3 is 13 residues. The ends were cut back, 2 bases at V and 4 bases at J, with 3 bases in the middle. The germline V gene has CDR1 MNHNS and CDR2 SASEGT. CDR3 sequence: CASSEMYNSPLHF. The CDR3 DNA reads as TGTGCCAGCAGTGAAATGTATAATTCACCCCTCCACTTT.

Within the sample, this clonotype is medium-sized. This sequence joins TRBV19 and TRBJ1-5; D not resolved. Germline assignment: CDR1 LNHDA and CDR2 SQIVND (reference sequence). V shed 7 bases and J shed 7 bases, with 17 bases lying between them. The CDR3 sequence is 14 residues long. CDR3 residues: CASNEAGVYQPQHF. Written as DNA, the CDR3 is TGTGCCAGTAATGAGGCAGGTGTCTACCAGCCCCAGCATTTT.

This clonotype is categorized as medium-sized (0.01 to 0.1%). The chain uses TRBV6-5 and TRBJ2-7; 15 nucleotides match TRBD2. With V trimmed by 5 bases and J by 5 bases, 7 bases remained unmatched. CDR1 MNHEY and CDR2 SVGAGI come from the germline V gene. This CDR3 is 16 amino acids long. The CDR3 coding sequence is TGTGCCAGCAGTCGCGGGACTAGCGGGGGGAGCAACGAGCAGTACGTC. This sequence encodes CASSRGTSGGSNEQYV.

The rearrangement joins TRBV7-9 to TRBJ2-7, with 8 positions matching TRBD1. The CDR3 is made up of 16 amino acids. The V and J ends lost 1 base and 3 bases, in that order; junction bases with no gene match: 8. Per the germline V gene, CDR1 is SEHNR and CDR2 is FQNEAQ (reference sequence). CDR3 amino acids: CASSLEDRGTRYEQYV. In DNA, the CDR3 is TGTGCCAGCAGCTTAGAAGACAGGGGAACTCGCTACGAGCAGTACGTC.

This clonotype showed up many times. This chain joins TRBV10-3 and TRBJ2-2; D not resolved. Deletions cut 5 bases from V and 5 bases from J, with 3 bases between. There are 11 residues in the CDR3. Germline CDR1 and CDR2: ENHRY and SYGVKD. Here the CDR3 DNA reads TGTGCCATCAGTAGGACCGGGGAGCTGTTTTTT. Translation: CAISRTGELFF.

By frequency in the sample, this clonotype is medium-sized. One junction end does not reproduce the germline sequence, and a read error may be involved. This chain uses TRBV29-1 with TRBJ2-3, with 7 bases fitting TRBD1. The CDR3 extends over 14 amino acids. Germline CDR1 reads SQVTM; CDR2 reads ANQGSEA. CDR3 coding DNA: TGCAGCGTCGAAGGGGGCATGGGCACAGATACGCAGTATTTT. Translated: CSVEGGMGTDTQYF.

The J gene is TRBJ1-2, the V gene TRBV20-1; D is unclear. The V gene lost 1 base and the J gene lost 2 bases, with 8 bases spanning the gap. Germline CDR1 reads DFQATT; CDR2 reads SNEGSKA (reference sequence). This CDR3 is built from 13 residues. The CDR3 region is CSARGTENYGYTF. The CDR3 DNA is TGCAGTGCTAGAGGGACGGAGAACTATGGCTACACCTTC.

The rearrangement uses TRBV5-6 and TRBJ2-3; TRBD2 might be the D (5 bases). The germline V gene has CDR1 SGHDT and CDR2 YYEEEE. The CDR3 has 14 amino acids. The ends were cut back, 3 bases at V and 5 bases at J, with 13 bases in the middle. The chain's CDR3 is CASSSYLAKDTQYF. DNA for the CDR3: TGTGCCAGCAGCTCCTACTTAGCGAAAGATACGCAGTATTTT.

This clonotype is termed medium-sized. The rearrangement joins TRBV15 to TRBJ1-1; D call uncertain. V lost 2 bases to trimming and J lost 1 base, with 5 bases between them. CDR1 is LNHNV and CDR2 is YYDKDF in the germline V gene (reference sequence). This CDR3 has 13 residues. The CDR3 DNA reads as TGTGCCACCAGCAGAAAACAGAACACTGAAGCTTTCTTT. It is translated as CATSRKQNTEAFF. The whole variable domain, filled in from reference TRBV15 and TRBJ1-1, reads DAMVIQNPRYQVTQFGKPVTLSCSQTLNHNVMYWYQQKSSQAPKLLFHYYDKDFNNEADTPDNFQSRRPNTSFCFLDIRSPGLGDTAMYLCATSRKQNTEAFFGQGTRLTVV.

The chain is built from TRBV27 and TRBJ2-1; 7 bases line up with TRBD1. The germline V gene encodes CDR1 MNHEY and CDR2 SMNVEV (reference sequence). Losses at the gene ends were 4 bases for V and 5 bases for J; bases not matched to a gene: 5. The CDR3 has 14 residues. CDR3 sequence: CASSSGTEDNEQFF. The CDR3, as DNA: TGTGCCAGCAGTTCTGGGACAGAGGACAATGAGCAGTTCTTC.

The chain uses TRBV4-1 and TRBJ1-2; D unresolved. This CDR3 has 15 amino acids. V was trimmed by 2 bases and J by 8 bases, leaving 18 bases between them. Germline V gene lookup returns CDR1 MGHRA and CDR2 YSYEKL. The CDR3 DNA reads as TGCGCCAGCAGCCAAATTGTGTCGTCAGGCGAAGGCTACACCTTC. It specifies CASSQIVSSGEGYTF.

By proportion, this clonotype is medium-sized. V gene TRBV18 combines with J gene TRBJ1-2; tentatively, D is TRBD1 (5 bases). This CDR3 is 13 amino acids long. V was shortened by 2 bases and J by 7 bases, with 11 bases between the two germline ends. Germline lookup yields CDR1 KGHSH and CDR2 LQKENI. The CDR3 protein is CASSPTSGGGYTF. DNA for the CDR3: TGTGCCAGCTCACCAACGTCGGGGGGTGGCTACACCTTC. Drawing the rest from reference TRBV18 and TRBJ1-2, the complete variable domain is NAGVMQNPRHLVRRRGQEARLRCSPMKGHSHVYWYRQLPEEGLKFMVYLQKENIIDESGMPKERFSAEFPKEGPSILRIQQVVRGDSAAYFCASSPTSGGGYTFGSGTRLTVV.

This clonotype is termed medium-sized. The chain links TRBV27 to TRBJ1-6, with D unresolved. CDR3 length: 13 residues. Trimming removed 3 bases from V and 3 bases from J, with 3 bases in between. Per the germline V gene, CDR1 is MNHEY and CDR2 is SMNVEV (reference sequence). Here the CDR3 DNA reads TGTGCCAGCAGTTTGATCTATAATTCACCCCTCCACTTT. This codes for CASSLIYNSPLHF.

On this clonotype: Just one base apart from a much larger clone, this may be a read error. V and J are TRBV5-6 and TRBJ1-4; 10 positions match TRBD1. The CDR3 is 19 residues long. CDR1 is SGHDT and CDR2 is YYEEEE in the germline V gene. In DNA, the CDR3 is TGTGCCAGCAGGACTCTCGACAGGGGGCGCGGGGCAACTAATGAAACACTGTTTTTT. It translates to CASRTLDRGRGATNETLFF. Looking up the rest from reference TRBV5-6 and TRBJ1-4 gives the full variable domain: DAGVTQSPTHLIKTRGQQVTLRCSPKSGHDTVSWYQQALGQGPQFIFQYYEEEERQRGNFPDRFSGHQFPNYSSELNVNALLLGDSALYLCASRTLDRGRGATNETLFFGSGTQLSVL.

As for this clonotype: Sequence at one end of the junction differs from germline and may be a read error. The genes are TRBV6-1 and TRBJ1-1; 10 nucleotides align to TRBD1. The germline gives CDR1 MNHNS, CDR2 SASEGT. This CDR3 is 15 amino acids long. Here the CDR3 DNA reads TGTGCCAGCAGACAACCGGGACAGGGGCGCACTAAAGCTTTCTTT. Protein: CASRQPGQGRTKAFF.

This clonotype was seen more than once but under ten times. The chain uses TRBV12-3 or TRBV12-4 and TRBJ1-4, with D possibly matching TRBD1 (5 bases). V gave up 6 bases and J gave up 6 bases, with 14 bases separating them. This CDR3 is built from 14 residues. The CDR3 sequence is CASSTGTGYEKLFF. CDR3 DNA: TGTGCCAGCAGCACCGGGACGGGGTATGAAAAACTGTTTTTT.

The chain has TRBV14 and TRBJ1-1; D is perhaps TRBD1 (6 bases). This CDR3 has 15 residues. The ends were cut back, 1 base at V and 3 bases at J, with 12 bases in the middle. The germline V gene encodes CDR1 SGHDN and CDR2 FVKESK. As DNA, the CDR3 is TGTGCCAGCAGCCAAGCGGGGGGCAGGGACACTGAAGCTTTCTTT. Protein product: CASSQAGGRDTEAFF.

By share, this clonotype ranks as medium-sized. The CDR3 region has the DNA TGTGCCAGCTCACCGCGGACAGCTGATTCTGGAAACACCATATATTTT. Amino acids: CASSPRTADSGNTIYF. The chain uses TRBV18 and TRBJ1-3, with a tentative D call TRBD1 (6 bases). Germline V gene lookup returns CDR1 KGHSH and CDR2 LQKENI. This CDR3 is built from 16 residues. Trimming took 3 bases from V and 1 from J, leaving 13 bases between them.

The chain combines TRBV13 with TRBJ1-5, with TRBD1 matching 8 bases. This CDR3 spans 15 amino acids. V was clipped by 5 bases and J by 5 bases; unmatched bases: 8. Germline V lookup: CDR1 PRHDT, CDR2 FYEKMQ (reference sequence). The CDR3 region has the DNA TGTGCCAGCAGCCGGACAGGGAAGGCCGATCAGCCCCAGCATTTT. Translating gives CASSRTGKADQPQHF.

This sequence joins TRBV11-2 and TRBJ2-2; D gene unclear. With 1 base removed from V and 6 bases from J, the gap between germline ends came to 6 bases. The CDR3 consists of 13 residues. Germline V gives CDR1 SGHAT, CDR2 FQNNGV. CDR3 in DNA: TGTGCCAGCAGCTTAGTCCCCTCCGGGGAGCTGTTTTTT. Its protein product is CASSLVPSGELFF.

This clonotype turned up a few times. The chain carries TRBV6-1 and TRBJ2-3; TRBD2 agrees at 7 bases. With 3 bases clipped from V and 1 base from J, the junction kept 10 bases outside the gene matches. CDR3 length: 17 amino acids. CDR1 is MNHNS and CDR2 is SASEGT in the germline V gene. The CDR3 spells CASSEEGAGWGTDTQYF. The CDR3 DNA reads TGTGCCAGCAGTGAGGAGGGAGCGGGGTGGGGCACAGATACGCAGTATTTT.

CDR3: CASGKDRDTEAFF. DNA of the CDR3: TGTGCCAGCGGGAAGGACAGGGACACTGAAGCTTTCTTT. This chain uses TRBV6-4 with TRBJ1-1; 8 bases are shared with TRBD1. CDR1 is MRHNA and CDR2 is SNTAGT in the germline V gene. V lost 8 bases to trimming and J lost 3 bases; unmatched junction nucleotides: 5. This CDR3 has 13 residues.

This clonotype is medium-sized within its sample. The chain employs TRBV29-1 and TRBJ2-3; 8 bases agree with TRBD2. CDR3 length equals 16 residues. Germline V gene sequence: CDR1 SQVTM, CDR2 ANQGSEA. Trimming cost V 4 bases and J 0 bases; bases outside gene matches: 9. The CDR3 reads CSVGSPSSGSTDTQYF. The DNA of the CDR3 is TGCAGCGTTGGATCCCCTTCTAGCGGGAGCACAGATACGCAGTATTTT.